This T cell receptor beta chain originates from a study of T cell responses to AZD1222 COVID-19 vaccine. Only in-frame clones appear in the TCRdb table, and some are missing; sequencing was by immunoSEQ multiplex PCR. The profile shows about 55,000 clones, roughly 90% of them singletons. The CDR3 has 14 amino acids. This TCR was sampled from an adult in good health. The chain recombines TRBV1 with TRBJ1-2. TRBV1 is shown as a pseudogene. Sequencing used peripheral blood, obtained on day 0 of AZD1222 vaccination. The CDR3 protein is CTSSQLEGSGGYTF. CDR3 nucleotide sequence: TGCACCAGCAGCCAACTGGAGGGAAGCGGTGGCTACACCTTC.